The rows below give T cell receptor beta chains drawn from one sample of a study of PD-L1 blockade in urothelial cancer. The protocol was immunoSEQ multiplex PCR, while the TCRdb copy is restricted to in-frame clones and leaves out a portion. The table has tens of thousands of clones, 65% to 85% seen once; the top ten hold around a tenth. This sample comprised PBMCs, obtained around atezolizumab (anti-PD-L1) treatment. These receptors were taken from a woman between 65 and 79 years old with urothelial cancer. Both conserved end residues are trimmed from each CDR3. Each record gives: clone size, V gene, CDR3 length, J gene, CDR3 protein. Clone size is stated in some rows and not others, as once, few, many or a class when expanded.

-,TRBV7-2,11,TRBJ2-5,ASSSAGGETQY
-,TRBV30,13,TRBJ2-5,AWSVFRGNQETQY
few,TRBV6-1,11,TRBJ1-1,ASSVGPNTEAF
-,TRBV19,12,TRBJ2-1,ASSLGAGSNEQF
-,TRBV2,12,TRBJ2-3,ASKGAVNTDTQY
-,TRBV30,12,TRBJ1-2,AAGQGAAGYGYT
few,TRBV19,12,TRBJ2-4,ASQYRGGENIQY
few,TRBV2,12,TRBJ2-2,ASTRVRTTGELF
-,TRBV5-1,11,TRBJ2-2,ASSLSSTGELF
-,TRBV18,14,TRBJ1-5,ASSPLRQGRDQPQH
-,TRBV10-1,12,TRBJ2-7,ASSERTLDEEQY
-,TRBV2,16,TRBJ2-2,ASSDRRLAEANTGELF
-,TRBV9,11,TRBJ1-3,ASSVAGRNTIY
-,TRBV4-2,13,TRBJ2-5,ASSQVPAGQETQY
-,TRBV30,10,TRBJ1-2,AWSVSLYGYT
-,TRBV5-4,14,TRBJ2-1,ASSWTGLGTYNEQF
once,TRBV5-1,13,TRBJ2-2,ASSRGGAGTGELF
once,TRBV6-1,13,TRBJ2-1,ASRAAGGPYNEQF
-,TRBV28,14,TRBJ2-7,ASSQGLAGVFYEQY
few,TRBV7-9,10,TRBJ2-3,ASRPNSDTQY
-,TRBV19,14,TRBJ1-4,ASSIPGPATNEKLF
-,TRBV29-1,13,TRBJ2-7,SVEAPSDRGYEQY
few,TRBV5-1,15,TRBJ1-1,ASSAGTPGTPRTEAF
-,TRBV5-8,13,TRBJ2-7,ASSLSADRPYEQY
-,TRBV28,13,TRBJ1-5,ASTMDRYSNQPQH
-,TRBV18,13,TRBJ2-3,ASSPGQVSTDTQY
-,TRBV19,13,TRBJ1-5,AHPPPDRVGQPQH
-,TRBV11-3,18,TRBJ2-3,ASSSLLAVGGSGVTDTQY
-,TRBV5-1,13,TRBJ2-5,ASSLAGQRQETQY
-,TRBV11-2,13,TRBJ2-2,ASSLDRTATGELF
once,TRBV4-2,14,TRBJ2-3,ASSQGAALSTDTQY
-,TRBV7-9,11,TRBJ1-4,ASSSGQGEKLF
-,TRBV5-1,13,TRBJ2-2,ASSVGQPNTGELF
-,TRBV28,14,TRBJ2-2,ASSPRAVANTGELF
once,TRBV7-9,10,TRBJ2-1,ASSLGTSEQF
-,TRBV7-2,12,TRBJ2-1,ASSVVGTSNEQF
-,TRBV4-1,13,TRBJ2-1,ASSQSGSSYNEQF
-,TRBV6-5,12,TRBJ1-6,ASSYYQGNSPLH
-,TRBV2,15,TRBJ2-2,ASSALAGGPGTGELF
-,TRBV10-3,12,TRBJ1-1,AISDSGTGAEAF
once,TRBV6-1,11,TRBJ2-1,ASRGGTYNEQF
-,TRBV28,10,TRBJ2-1,ASSLGQATFV
-,TRBV2,10,TRBJ2-7,ASSTGTYEQY
-,TRBV20-1,9,TRBJ2-5,SARQGETQY
-,TRBV2,14,TRBJ2-2,ASYDIGQGVAGELF
-,TRBV27,11,TRBJ2-5,ASSFRGRETQY
-,TRBV5-1,12,TRBJ1-4,ASSLGGGGEKLF
-,TRBV7-3,14,TRBJ2-1,ASSSLAGRTYNEQF
-,TRBV2,11,TRBJ2-1,ASSVRVNNEQF
-,TRBV5-6,11,TRBJ1-2,ASSDGTANLFF
-,TRBV9,13,TRBJ2-5,ASSVAGTSGETQY
-,TRBV18,11,TRBJ1-1,ASKGDTNTEAF
-,TRBV5-6,13,TRBJ2-3,ASSLLGPDTDTQY
-,TRBV27,13,TRBJ2-1,ASAFGTGGINEQF
-,TRBV5-8,12,TRBJ1-4,ASSDRQGKEKLF